Listed here are 31 T cell receptor beta chains from one sample, sequenced in a study of T-cell memory formation after mild COVID-19. TCRdb analysed the 5' RACE reads with MiXCR anew, one entry per CDR3 protein. The sample contains 200,000 to 300,000 distinct CDR3 sequences, 16% of which appear only once. Sequenced: PBMCs or a T cell subset sorted from them (not recorded which). The receptors were sampled from a man younger than 35 who had mild COVID-19 (a few samples of this study predate the infection). Cell type and time point are not known.

This clonotype turned up a few times. CDR3 nucleotides: TGTGCCAGCAGCAAAGAGGGGGGCTACGAGCAGTACGTC. This sequence encodes CASSKEGGYEQYV. V usage is TRBV7-9 and J usage is TRBJ2-7, with D perhaps TRBD1 or TRBD2 (6 bases each). Germline CDR1 and CDR2: SEHNR and FQNEAQ (reference sequence). Trimming took 5 bases from V and 3 from J, leaving 11 bases between them. The CDR3 totals 13 residues.

This clonotype turned up a few times. The rearrangement uses TRBV20-1 and TRBJ1-5; D is ambiguous. CDR3 length: 12 amino acids. Trimming shortened V by 1 base and J by 5 bases, and 6 bases separated the two germline ends. Germline CDR1 is DFQATT and CDR2 is SNEGSKA (reference sequence). CDR3 sequence: CSARVPDQPQHF. The CDR3 nucleotides are TGCAGTGCTAGAGTCCCAGATCAGCCCCAGCATTTT.

This clonotype showed up just once. The J gene is TRBJ1-5, the V gene TRBV20-1; D ambiguous. The germline V gene has CDR1 DFQATT and CDR2 SNEGSKA (reference sequence). Trimming stripped 1 base from V and 5 bases from J, with 9 bases between. CDR3 length: 13 amino acids. CDR3 bases: TGCAGTGCTAGAGGCAGCCCTGATCAGCCCCAGCATTTT. Residues: CSARGSPDQPQHF.

The chain recombines TRBV7-3 with TRBJ1-1; 7 nucleotides line up with TRBD1. V trimming: 1 base; J trimming: 4 bases; junction bases outside the gene matches: 0. The CDR3 has 13 amino acids. Germline V gene sequence: CDR1 SGHTA, CDR2 FQGTGA. The CDR3 region is CASSLRQGTEAFF. The CDR3 bases are TGTGCCAGCAGCTTAAGACAGGGCACTGAAGCTTTCTTT.

The chain combines TRBV7-3 with TRBJ2-6; 9 bases match TRBD1. Germline assignment: CDR1 SGHTA and CDR2 FQGTGA. The V gene end was trimmed by 5 bases and the J gene end by 0 bases; junction bases not matched to a gene: 5. The CDR3 has 17 amino acids. The DNA for the CDR3 is TGTGCCAGCAGCCCCAGGACAGGGGACTCTGGGGCCAACGTCCTGACTTTC. This codes for CASSPRTGDSGANVLTF.

The table lists this clonotype with a few counts. The rearrangement uses TRBV2 and TRBJ2-7; D is perhaps TRBD2 (6 bases). CDR3 length equals 12 residues. V lost 6 bases to trimming and J lost 6 bases, with 12 bases between them. The germline V gene encodes CDR1 SNHLY and CDR2 FYNNEI. CDR3: CASRLGRREQYF. The CDR3 DNA sequence: TGTGCCAGCAGATTGGGGAGGCGCGAGCAGTACTTC.

This clonotype turned up a few times. The chain joins TRBV5-1 to TRBJ2-5; D gene uncertain. The CDR3 consists of 15 residues. V lost 4 bases and J 4 bases, leaving 17 bases between the germline ends. In germline, CDR1 is SGHRS, CDR2 YFSETQ. This CDR3 reads CASSPQVRRRETQYF. The CDR3 DNA follows: TGCGCCAGCAGCCCCCAGGTTAGGCGTAGAGAGACCCAGTACTTC.

The J gene is TRBJ1-2, the V gene TRBV12-3 or TRBV12-4; no firm D call. The CDR3 runs to 14 residues. V shed 6 bases and J shed 2 bases, with 13 bases lying between them. DNA for the CDR3: TGTGCCAGCAGGTCCCGAGGGCAGAACTATGGCTACACCTTC. Amino acids: CASRSRGQNYGYTF.

In this sample, this clonotype turned up many times. This sequence joins TRBV10-1 and TRBJ2-3; D is unclear. CDR1 is WNHNN, CDR2 SYGVQD, per germline (reference sequence). The CDR3 runs to 13 residues. Trimming cost V 4 bases and J 1 base, with 6 bases left between them. The CDR3 region has the DNA TGCGCCAGCAGTGCAAGCGGCACAGATACGCAGTATTTT. Amino acids: CASSASGTDTQYF.

This chain joins TRBV4-1 and TRBJ1-1; the D is unclear. The CDR3 contains 15 residues. V was clipped by 4 bases and J by 5 bases, with 17 bases between them. CDR1 and CDR2 (germline): MGHRA, YSYEKL. The CDR3 DNA is TGCGCCAGCAGCCCAAGTGCGTCAGTTTTGACTGAAGCTTTCTTT. This translates into CASSPSASVLTEAFF.

This chain uses TRBV19 with TRBJ1-1; D uncertain. The CDR3 has 13 residues. Germline assignment: CDR1 LNHDA and CDR2 SQIVND (reference sequence). V gave up 7 bases and J gave up 3 bases, with 12 bases separating them. CDR3 sequence (DNA): TGTGCCAGTACCCTTCCCCCCTACACTGAAGCTTTCTTT. It is translated as CASTLPPYTEAFF.

The chain carries TRBV10-3 and TRBJ1-1; 9 nucleotides match TRBD1. With V trimmed by 2 bases and J by 5 bases, 6 bases remained unmatched. Germline assignment: CDR1 ENHRY and CDR2 SYGVKD. The CDR3 loop spans 15 amino acids. CDR3 sequence reads: CAISETGGRRTEAFF. The CDR3 DNA is TGTGCCATCAGTGAGACAGGGGGCCGTAGGACTGAAGCTTTCTTT.

The chain links TRBV5-1 to TRBJ1-6; 9 bases are a match to TRBD1. The germline V gene has CDR1 SGHRS and CDR2 YFSETQ. This CDR3 spans 16 amino acids. Trimming removed 0 bases from V and 9 bases from J; junction bases left unmatched: 7. CDR3 sequence: CASSLAGTGRGSPLHF. CDR3 nucleotide sequence: TGCGCCAGCAGCTTGGCCGGGACAGGGAGGGGTTCACCCCTCCACTTT.

The chain joins TRBV5-1 to TRBJ1-1; TRBD1 might be the D (6 bases). CDR1 and CDR2 (germline): SGHRS, YFSETQ. Trimming left V 0 bases short and J 4 bases short, with 16 bases between. The length of the CDR3 is 16 residues. The CDR3: CASSLATGGGGTEAFF. CDR3 DNA: TGCGCCAGCAGCTTGGCCACGGGGGGCGGTGGCACTGAAGCTTTCTTT.

The chain combines TRBV10-3 with TRBJ2-7, with a weak D call TRBD1 (5 bases). Trimming took 6 bases from V and 0 from J, leaving 15 bases between them. This CDR3 comprises 15 residues. Germline V gene data show CDR1 as ENHRY and CDR2 as SYGVKD. CDR3 sequence: CAISGPPTDSYEQYF. Here the CDR3 DNA reads TGTGCCATCAGCGGACCCCCGACAGACTCCTACGAGCAGTACTTC.

V is TRBV20-1 and J is TRBJ1-5; possibly TRBD1 for D (5 bases). The CDR3 sequence is 14 residues long. Germline V CDR1 and CDR2: DFQATT, SNEGSKA (reference sequence). Trimming shortened V by 3 bases and J by 3 bases, and 12 bases separated the two germline ends. CDR3: CSASSRALNQPQHF. The CDR3 DNA follows: TGCAGTGCTAGCTCCAGGGCCCTCAATCAGCCCCAGCATTTT.

This clonotype was seen a few times. This chain joins TRBV7-3 and TRBJ2-1, with TRBD2 matching 10 bases. The CDR3 sequence is 15 residues long. Germline V lookup: CDR1 SGHTA, CDR2 FQGTGA. V gave up 5 bases and J gave up 10 bases; unmatched junction bases: 11. The CDR3 is CASSPRLAGRHEQFF. In DNA form, the CDR3 reads TGTGCCAGCAGCCCCCGACTAGCGGGCCGTCACGAGCAGTTCTTC.

J is TRBJ1-2 and V is TRBV20-1, with D possibly matching TRBD1 (5 bases). The V end lost 3 bases, the J end lost 2 bases, and 13 bases lay between the germline ends. The CDR3 is made up of 14 amino acids. CDR1 is DFQATT and CDR2 is SNEGSKA in the germline V gene (reference sequence). CDR3 sequence (DNA): TGCAGTGCTAGTCCCTCGGACAAGAACTATGGCTACACCTTC. This translates into CSASPSDKNYGYTF.

This clonotype was counted many times. V is TRBV27 and J is TRBJ2-7; D gene uncertain. CDR1 and CDR2 from the germline V gene are MNHEY and SMNVEV (reference sequence). V lost 5 bases to trimming and J lost 9 bases, with 17 bases between them. CDR3 length: 13 residues. This CDR3 is CASSPPGYGGQYF. In DNA form, the CDR3 reads TGTGCCAGCAGTCCCCCCGGCTACGGCGGGCAGTACTTC.

This clonotype occurred a few times. The chain couples TRBV6-2 or TRBV6-3 to TRBJ1-5, with 8 bases matching TRBD1. With 0 bases clipped from V and 6 bases from J, the junction kept 7 bases outside the gene matches. This CDR3 contains 16 residues. CDR1 is MNHEY, CDR2 SVGEGT, per germline. The CDR3 sequence: CASSYSTGGGIQPQHF. The CDR3 bases are TGTGCCAGCAGTTACTCCACAGGGGGTGGTATTCAGCCCCAGCATTTT.

This chain links TRBV4-1 with TRBJ1-1; D is perhaps TRBD1 (5 bases). V lost 0 bases and J lost 11, with 10 bases in between. Per germline, CDR1 MGHRA and CDR2 YSYEKL. The CDR3 loop spans 12 amino acids. The CDR3 DNA follows: TGCGCCAGCAGCCAAGAGTCCAGGGTGGCTTTCTTT. This sequence encodes CASSQESRVAFF.

In this sample, this clonotype turned up a few times. This sequence joins TRBV7-2 and TRBJ2-3; TRBD2 might be the D (5 bases). The V end was cut by 3 bases, the J end by 7 bases, with 11 bases between. Germline CDR1 is SGHTA and CDR2 is FQGNSA. The CDR3 covers 13 residues. CDR3 in amino acids: CASSFSRRNTQYF. CDR3 nucleotides: TGTGCCAGCAGCTTCTCGAGGAGGAATACGCAGTATTTT.

The genes are TRBV6-2 or TRBV6-3 and TRBJ2-3; perhaps D is TRBD1 or TRBD2 (5 bases each). Germline V gene lookup returns CDR1 MNHEY and CDR2 SVGEGT. Deletions cut 6 bases from V and 2 bases from J, with 15 bases between. CDR3 length: 15 residues. CDR3 DNA sequence: TGTGCCAGCAGCCCGTCGTCCGGGACCACAGATACGCAGTATTTT. Protein product: CASSPSSGTTDTQYF.

The chain is built from TRBV20-1 and TRBJ2-4; TRBD2 matches 9 bases. The V segment lost 0 bases and the J segment 6 bases; nucleotides outside the gene matches: 3. From germline, CDR1 is DFQATT and CDR2 SNEGSKA (reference sequence). CDR3 length: 14 residues. For the CDR3, the DNA is TGCAGTGCTAGAGAGGGGACTAGCTTAAACATTCAGTACTTC. Encoded protein: CSAREGTSLNIQYF.

This clonotype was seen ten or more times. V and J are TRBV4-2 and TRBJ1-2; no reliable D call. The CDR3 covers 18 residues. The germline V and J ends were trimmed by 1 base and 4 bases, with 22 bases remaining between them. The germline gives CDR1 LGHNA, CDR2 YNFKEQ. The CDR3 DNA reads as TGTGCCAGCAGCCAAGTACCTCCGGGCAGCAGCTTCCCCTATGGCTACACCTTC. It is translated as CASSQVPPGSSFPYGYTF.

The chain joins TRBV6-6 to TRBJ2-7; either TRBD1 or TRBD2 may supply D (5 bases each). V gave up 9 bases and J gave up 2 bases, with 14 bases separating them. This CDR3 is 13 amino acids long. CDR1 is MNHNY, CDR2 SVGAGI, per germline (reference sequence). This CDR3 is CASGPGRAYEQYF. The CDR3 DNA follows: TGTGCCAGTGGGCCGGGACGAGCCTACGAGCAGTACTTC.

This clonotype was seen at least ten times. The V and J genes are TRBV5-1 and TRBJ2-2, with TRBD1 identical over 8 bases. This CDR3 spans 13 amino acids. V trimming: 7 bases; J trimming: 3 bases; junction bases outside the gene matches: 2. Germline assignment: CDR1 SGHRS and CDR2 YFSETQ. CDR3 loop: CASQDRDTGELFF. CDR3 DNA: TGCGCCAGCCAGGACAGGGACACCGGGGAGCTGTTTTTT.

This chain connects TRBV5-1 to TRBJ1-1, with D perhaps TRBD1 (6 bases). This CDR3 spans 14 amino acids. The ends were cut back, 0 bases at V and 3 bases at J, with 9 bases in the middle. Germline CDR1 reads SGHRS; CDR2 reads YFSETQ. CDR3 bases: TGCGCCAGCAGCTTGGTTCCAGGGGACACTGAAGCTTTCTTT. Translation: CASSLVPGDTEAFF.

Only a few counts were recorded for this clonotype. The rearrangement joins TRBV7-2 to TRBJ1-2; D is perhaps TRBD1 (6 bases). Germline V CDR1 and CDR2: SGHTA, FQGNSA. This CDR3 region has 11 residues. Trimming cost V 7 bases and J 5 bases, with 8 bases left between them. The CDR3, as DNA: TGTGCCAGCACCCAGGGGTATGGCTACACCTTC. Protein sequence: CASTQGYGYTF.

The chain is built from TRBV12-3 or TRBV12-4 and TRBJ1-2; D uncertain. Trimming cost V 0 bases and J 3 bases, with 11 bases left between them. CDR3 length: 15 residues. The CDR3 DNA reads TGTGCCAGCAGTTTAGCACGGATCAGTTACTATGGCTACACCTTC. Translating it yields CASSLARISYYGYTF.

This clonotype was recorded a few times. J is TRBJ1-6 and V is TRBV4-1; D is unresolved. Trimming cost V 0 bases and J 1 base, with 1 base left between them. The CDR3 covers 14 residues. CDR1 and CDR2 (germline): MGHRA, YSYEKL. CDR3 sequence (DNA): TGCGCCAGCAGCCAAGATTCCTATAATTCACCCCTCCACTTT. Its translation is CASSQDSYNSPLHF.